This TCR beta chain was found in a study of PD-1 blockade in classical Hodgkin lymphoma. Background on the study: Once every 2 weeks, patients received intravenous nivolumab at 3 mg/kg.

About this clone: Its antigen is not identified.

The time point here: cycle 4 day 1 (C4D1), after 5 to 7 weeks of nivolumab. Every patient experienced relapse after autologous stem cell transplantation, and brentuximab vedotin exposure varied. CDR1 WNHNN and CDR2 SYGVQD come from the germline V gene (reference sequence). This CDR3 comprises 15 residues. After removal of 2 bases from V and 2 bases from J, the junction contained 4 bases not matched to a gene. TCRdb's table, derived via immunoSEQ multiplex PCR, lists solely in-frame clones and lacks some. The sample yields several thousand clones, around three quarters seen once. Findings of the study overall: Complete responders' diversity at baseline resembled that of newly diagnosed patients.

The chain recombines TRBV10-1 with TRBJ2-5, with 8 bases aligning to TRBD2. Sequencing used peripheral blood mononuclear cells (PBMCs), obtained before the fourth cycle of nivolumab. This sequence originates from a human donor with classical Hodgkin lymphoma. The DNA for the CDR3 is TGCGCCAGCAGTGAGGGGCGGGGGGTGCAAGAGACCCAGTACTTC. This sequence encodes CASSEGRGVQETQYF.